These 5 T cell receptor beta chains were all obtained from the same sample, sequenced in a study of long-term antiretroviral therapy in people with HIV. Researchers ran immunoSEQ v3.0 at survey level. The repertoire was sequenced with immunoSEQ multiplex PCR; TCRdb's copy has only in-frame clones and lacks some. The table lists approximately 20,000 clones, approximately 86% of them singletons. Sequenced here: unsorted PBMCs, sampled around 4 years after starting antiretroviral therapy. These receptors were taken from a man in his late teens or twenties with HIV.

J is TRBJ2-7 and V is TRBV10-3, with a possible D match to TRBD1 (5 bases). V shed 6 bases and J shed 7 bases, with 10 bases lying between them. The CDR3 contains 11 residues. The germline CDR1 and CDR2 sequences are ENHRY and SYGVKD. This chain's CDR3 is CAIRVRGEQYF. The CDR3 nucleotides read TGTGCCATCAGGGTAAGGGGAGAGCAGTACTTC.

The genes are TRBV6-5 and TRBJ1-4; no clear D gene. Trimming removed 2 bases from V and 0 bases from J, with 7 bases in between. The CDR3 runs to 15 residues. Germline assignment: CDR1 MNHEY and CDR2 SVGAGI. In nucleotides, the CDR3 is TGTGCCAGCAGTTACGATGGAGCAACTAATGAAAAACTGTTTTTT. Encoded protein: CASSYDGATNEKLFF.

This clone was recorded once. This chain links TRBV4-1 with TRBJ2-1; D is undetermined. The CDR3 contains 14 residues. V was clipped by 0 bases and J by 5 bases, with 8 bases between them. CDR1 is MGHRA, CDR2 YSYEKL, per germline. The CDR3, as DNA: TGCGCCAGCAGCCAAGATTTGTGGAACAATGAGCAGTTCTTC. Amino acid sequence: CASSQDLWNNEQFF.

The J gene is TRBJ2-3, the V gene TRBV9, with D hard to call. CDR3 length: 13 amino acids. Germline assignment: CDR1 SGDLS and CDR2 YYNGEE. The V and J ends lost 0 bases and 4 bases respectively, with 6 bases between them. CDR3 in DNA: TGTGCCAGCAGCGTAGGGTCGGCAGATACGCAGTATTTT. It yields the protein CASSVGSADTQYF.

This chain links TRBV28 with TRBJ2-3; 15 bases match TRBD2. Germline V lookup: CDR1 MDHEN, CDR2 SYDVKM. J lost 6 bases, V lost 6 bases, and 4 bases had no gene match. The CDR3 consists of 15 residues. For the CDR3, the DNA is TGTGCCAGCAGGGCCGGACTAGCGGGAGGGGATACGCAGTATTTT. Its translation: CASRAGLAGGDTQYF.